Given below is one T cell receptor (beta chain) in context. The antigen remains undetermined. Germline is not matched at one junction end, which may reflect a read error. The data originate from a study of blood T cells in healthy people across ages. Notes on the study in general: Comparison with aged donors showed that long-lived donors had more naive CD4+ cells and higher diversity. Strong correlation was found linking TCR beta diversity to naive T cell percentage.

The CDR3 contains 13 residues. CDR1 and CDR2 from the germline V gene are GTSNPN and SVGIG (reference sequence). Through a sample-barcoded 5' primer and a J-beta primer mix, a second PCR was run for 7 to 11 cycles. One entry per CDR3 protein, called by TCRdb with MiXCR from the 5' RACE reads. In the table there are approximately 1,100,000 distinct CDR3 sequences, 40% to 45% of which are singletons. The chain carries TRBV30 and TRBJ1-1, with TRBD1 matching over 7 bases. Material for sequencing was blood. This TCR was sampled from a woman aged 60-70 years in good health. This chain's CDR3 is CAGRPPGGTEAFF. The CDR3 DNA reads as TGTGCCGGGAGGCCCCCAGGGGGCACTGAAGCTTTCTTT.